Listed here are 19 T cell receptor beta chains from one sample, sequenced in a study of blood T cell repertoires in COVID-19. Assay used: immunoSEQ multiplex PCR; TCRdb lists only in-frame clones, some missing. This table holds 180,000 or so clones, approximately 80% found once. The sequenced sample consisted of PBMCs or T cells enriched from blood (not recorded which). These receptors were collected from a man in his fifties or sixties who had recovered from COVID-19.

The chain links TRBV10-2 to TRBJ1-2; 8 bases agree with TRBD1. Trimming cost V 5 bases and J 0 bases; bases outside gene matches: 5. This CDR3 is 15 amino acids long. The germline V gene has CDR1 WSHSY and CDR2 SAAADI. CDR3 amino acids: CASSRGQVSNYGYTF. The DNA of the CDR3 is TGCGCCAGCAGTCGGGGACAGGTTTCTAACTATGGCTACACCTTC.

V usage is TRBV5-1 and J usage is TRBJ1-2; 7 positions match TRBD1. Germline-derived CDR1 and CDR2 are SGHRS and YFSETQ. V was pared by 0 bases and J by 7 bases, with 3 bases of the junction left unmatched. CDR3 length: 13 amino acids. The CDR3 DNA is TGCGCCAGCAGCTTGGCACAGGGGAGTGGCTACACCTTC. Protein: CASSLAQGSGYTF.

This chain uses TRBV27 with TRBJ2-2; 9 bases are a match to TRBD2. This CDR3 is 17 amino acids long. V gave up 2 bases and J gave up 6 bases; unmatched junction bases: 10. The germline V gene encodes CDR1 MNHEY and CDR2 SMNVEV (reference sequence). The CDR3 region is CASSLRGGLAGSGELFF. The DNA of the CDR3 is TGTGCCAGCAGTTTAAGGGGGGGGCTAGCGGGGTCCGGGGAGCTGTTTTTT.

The chain is built from TRBV14 and TRBJ1-1; no firm D call. CDR3 length equals 12 residues. V lost 0 bases, J lost 8 bases, and 7 bases lay in between. Per the germline V gene, CDR1 is SGHDN and CDR2 is FVKESK. The CDR3 spells CASSQDLREAFF. The CDR3, as DNA: TGTGCCAGCAGCCAAGATCTCCGGGAAGCTTTCTTT.

The chain links TRBV7-9 to TRBJ1-1, with TRBD1 matching 8 bases. V lost 5 bases, J lost 1 base, and 3 bases stayed unmatched. The CDR3 is 14 amino acids. The germline V gene encodes CDR1 SEHNR and CDR2 FQNEAQ (reference sequence). CDR3 coding DNA: TGTGCCAGCAGCCAAGACAGGGGGAACACTGAAGCTTTCTTT. Its protein is CASSQDRGNTEAFF.

This rearrangement joins TRBV11-2 to TRBJ2-1, with D perhaps TRBD2 (5 bases). The CDR3 covers 14 residues. V was shortened by 5 bases and J by 1 base, with 9 bases between the two germline ends. Germline V gene sequence: CDR1 SGHAT, CDR2 FQNNGV. CDR3 nucleotides: TGTGCCAGCAGCCGACGGAGGTCCTACAATGAGCAGTTCTTC. As protein: CASSRRRSYNEQFF. Complete variable domain (other parts from reference TRBV11-2 and TRBJ2-1): EAGVAQSPRYKIIEKRQSVAFWCNPISGHATLYWYQQILGQGPKLLIQFQNNGVVDDSQLPKDRFSAERLKGVDSTLKIQPAKLEDSAVYLCASSRRRSYNEQFFGPGTRLTVL.

This chain uses TRBV19 with TRBJ1-1, with 8 positions matching TRBD1. J gave up 5 bases and V 5 bases, and 13 bases lay outside the gene matches. The length of the CDR3 is 16 residues. CDR1 and CDR2 (germline): LNHDA, SQIVND (reference sequence). The CDR3 sequence: CASSLLDRVPDTEAFF. The CDR3 DNA reads as TGTGCCAGTAGTCTCCTGGACAGGGTTCCCGATACTGAAGCTTTCTTT.

In nucleotides, the CDR3 is TGTGCCAGCAGGGTGGTCCCGGGCTATGGCTACACCTTC. Residues: CASRVVPGYGYTF. The rearrangement joins TRBV6-5 to TRBJ1-2; D is unresolved. The germline gives CDR1 MNHEY, CDR2 SVGAGI. V was clipped by 6 bases and J by 4 bases, with 12 bases between them. CDR3 size: 13 residues.

The chain uses TRBV7-9 and TRBJ1-4; a weak D match, TRBD1 (6 bases). Trimming cost V 2 bases and J 3 bases, with 16 bases left between them. Germline-derived CDR1 and CDR2 are SEHNR and FQNEAQ (reference sequence). This CDR3 is built from 17 residues. In nucleotides, the CDR3 is TGTGCCAGCAGCTTATACGGCGGGGGGCGGTCTAATGAAAAACTGTTTTTT. This codes for CASSLYGGGRSNEKLFF.

This clone was observed a single time. The chain employs TRBV6-2 or TRBV6-3 and TRBJ2-3; D gene ambiguous. The V end lost 1 base, the J end lost 9 bases, and 11 bases lay between the germline ends. Germline V lookup: CDR1 MNHEY, CDR2 SVGEGT. The CDR3 runs to 13 residues. This chain's CDR3 is CASSYFGPETQYF. CDR3 nucleotide sequence: TGTGCCAGCAGTTACTTTGGCCCGGAGACGCAGTATTTT.

The CDR3 DNA sequence: TGTGCCAGCAGTCGCCTCTCACAGGGTTCTGGGGCCAACGTCCTGACTTTC. This gives the protein CASSRLSQGSGANVLTF. This chain uses TRBV5-6 with TRBJ2-6; perhaps TRBD1 as D (6 bases). The ends were cut back, 5 bases at V and 1 base at J, with 16 bases in the middle. The CDR3 runs 17 residues. Germline assignment: CDR1 SGHDT and CDR2 YYEEEE.

This clone occurred a few times. V usage is TRBV28 and J usage is TRBJ1-6; 7 bases align to TRBD1. The CDR3 consists of 16 residues. V trimming: 6 bases; J trimming: 6 bases; junction bases outside the gene matches: 11. The germline CDR1 and CDR2 sequences are MDHEN and SYDVKM. The CDR3 loop is CASRKAWTGFNSPLHF. CDR3 DNA: TGTGCCAGCAGAAAAGCCTGGACAGGTTTTAATTCACCCCTCCACTTT.

This chain connects TRBV4-2 to TRBJ1-1; maybe TRBD1 (6 bases). Trimming took 0 bases from V and 4 from J, leaving 12 bases between them. Germline V gene sequence: CDR1 LGHNA, CDR2 YNFKEQ. This CDR3 spans 15 amino acids. In DNA form, the CDR3 reads TGTGCCAGCAGCCAAGATACAGGGCCGGGCACTGAAGCTTTCTTT. Translating gives CASSQDTGPGTEAFF.

This chain links TRBV27 with TRBJ2-2; 9 bases match TRBD2. Germline V gene sequence: CDR1 MNHEY, CDR2 SMNVEV (reference sequence). V dropped 8 bases and J dropped 0; count of bases not matched to a gene: 13. The CDR3 consists of 18 residues. CDR3 DNA sequence: TGTGCCAGCGGTCCCTATAGCGGGGGTGTGACGAACACCGGGGAGCTGTTTTTT. Protein product: CASGPYSGGVTNTGELFF.

The CDR3 DNA is TGTGCCAGCAGGAGTTTTTACGAGCAGTACTTC. Protein: CASRSFYEQYF. The V call is TRBV28, the J call TRBJ2-7, with D hard to call. Germline values: CDR1 MDHEN, CDR2 SYDVKM. The CDR3 spans 11 residues. V lost 6 bases, J lost 4 bases, and 7 bases lay in between. Based on the CDR3 plus reference TRBV28 and TRBJ2-7, the full variable domain is DVKVTQSSRYLVKRTGEKVFLECVQDMDHENMFWYRQDPGLGLRLIYFSYDVKMKEKGDIPEGYSVSREKKERFSLILESASTNQTSMYLCASRSFYEQYFGPGTRLTVT.

The rearrangement uses TRBV4-1 and TRBJ2-7, with D uncertain. Trimming removed 0 bases from V and 2 bases from J, with 11 bases in between. The germline V gene has CDR1 MGHRA and CDR2 YSYEKL. This CDR3 is built from 15 residues. CDR3 nucleotide sequence: TGCGCCAGCAGCCAAGAGCAAGGCGGAACCTACGAGCAGTACTTC. This translates into CASSQEQGGTYEQYF.

This clone was counted a single time. The chain uses TRBV10-3 and TRBJ1-1; 7 bases fit TRBD1. The CDR3 runs 16 residues. Per the germline V gene, CDR1 is ENHRY and CDR2 is SYGVKD. Trimming took 3 bases from V and 1 from J; bases not matched to a gene: 8. The CDR3 region is CAISETTGLTNTEAFF. The CDR3 nucleotides are TGTGCCATCAGTGAAACGACAGGGCTGACGAACACTGAAGCTTTCTTT.

This chain joins TRBV7-9 and TRBJ1-3; D is unresolved. The germline CDR1 and CDR2 sequences are SEHNR and FQNEAQ (reference sequence). The CDR3 covers 14 residues. V was shortened by 5 bases and J by 4 bases, with 12 bases between the two germline ends. The CDR3 here is CASSLETGGNTIYF. The CDR3 DNA follows: TGTGCCAGCAGCCTCGAGACTGGAGGAAACACCATATATTTT.

The chain joins TRBV9 to TRBJ2-2, with TRBD1 matching over 9 bases. Germline values: CDR1 SGDLS, CDR2 YYNGEE. This CDR3 has 15 residues. The V and J ends lost 3 bases and 5 bases, in that order; junction bases with no gene match: 5. The CDR3 loop is CASSAQGASTGELFF. In DNA form, the CDR3 reads TGTGCCAGCAGCGCACAGGGGGCGTCAACCGGGGAGCTGTTTTTT. Based on the CDR3 plus reference TRBV9 and TRBJ2-2, the full variable domain is DSGVTQTPKHLITATGQRVTLRCSPRSGDLSVYWYQQSLDQGLQFLIQYYNGEERAKGNILERFSAQQFPDLHSELNLSSLELGDSALYFCASSAQGASTGELFFGEGSRLTVL.